This T cell receptor (beta chain) appears in the sequencing data of a study of cytomegalovirus exposure and HLA in healthy donors. Use of 60 Vbeta and 13 Jbeta primers characterized the PCR. Clones were sequenced by immunoSEQ multiplex PCR, and TCRdb holds only the in-frame ones, with some missing. The data contain about 120,000 clones, about three quarters of them singletons. Looked up from germline, CDR1 is PRHDT and CDR2 is FYEKMQ (reference sequence). Losses at the gene ends were 5 bases for V and 3 bases for J; bases not matched to a gene: 5. The CDR3 spans 15 residues. Sequenced: PBMCs. The J gene is TRBJ2-3, the V gene TRBV13; 10 bases fit TRBD2. The source is a female donor in good health and CMV-seronegative. This CDR3 reads CASSGSGGETDTQYF. The CDR3, as DNA: TGTGCCAGCAGCGGGAGCGGGGGGGAGACAGATACGCAGTATTTT.